What follows is one TCR beta chain and its context. Its antigen is undetermined. These data belong to a study of blood T cell dynamics during melanoma immunotherapy. Study results and caveats: The most clonal sorted CD8+ subset, immune-effector cells, was closest to cell-free DNA CDR3 sequences.

Germline V gives CDR1 MDHEN, CDR2 SYDVKM. V was clipped by 4 bases and J by 3 bases, with 10 bases between them. The CDR3 spans 13 residues. Sequenced by immunoSEQ multiplex PCR; TCRdb stores in-frame clones only, minus some. The sample lists 15,000 to 20,000 clones, over 90% occurring once. The sample's time point: week 3, after first cycle of checkpoint inhibitor. V and J are TRBV28 and TRBJ2-7; D uncertain. The sample here was effector memory CD8+ T cells from blood, taken from a patient treated with checkpoint blockade. The source is a human donor with melanoma. The CDR3 bases are TGTGCCAGCAGTTCGGACCAGGTCTACGAGCAGTACTTC. This sequence encodes CASSSDQVYEQYF. The full variable domain, its missing parts supplied by reference TRBV28 and TRBJ2-7, is DVKVTQSSRYLVKRTGEKVFLECVQDMDHENMFWYRQDPGLGLRLIYFSYDVKMKEKGDIPEGYSVSREKKERFSLILESASTNQTSMYLCASSSDQVYEQYFGPGTRLTVT.